One and the same sample provided the 4 T cell receptor beta chains below, sequenced in a study of early T cells in non-severe SARS-CoV-2 infection. TCRdb redid the calling of the 5' RACE reads with MiXCR, one entry per CDR3 protein. The repertoire holds some 98,000 distinct CDR3 sequences, roughly 17% seen once, with roughly 1.3% in the top ten. The source material was whole blood. Every receptor here comes from an adult who was a healthcare worker with PCR-confirmed SARS-CoV-2 infection or an uninfected control (not recorded which).

A few counts support this clonotype. The chain links TRBV29-1 to TRBJ2-1, with 10 nucleotides matching TRBD2. The CDR3 runs to 16 residues. V lost 4 bases and J lost 0; bases outside the gene matches: 6. Germline values: CDR1 SQVTM, CDR2 ANQGSEA. In DNA form, the CDR3 reads TGCAGCGTTGCTAGCGGGGGCCCGAGCTCCTACAATGAGCAGTTCTTC. Translating it yields CSVASGGPSSYNEQFF.

In nucleotides, the CDR3 is TGTGCCAGCAGTAGGGGGTGGCGGGTAGGCACAGATACGCAGTATTTT. Encoded protein: CASSRGWRVGTDTQYF. The genes are TRBV11-2 and TRBJ2-3, with a weak D call TRBD1 (6 bases). The CDR3 extends over 16 amino acids. The germline V gene encodes CDR1 SGHAT and CDR2 FQNNGV. The V end lost 6 bases, the J end lost 1 base, and 17 bases lay between the germline ends.

This clonotype was picked up a small number of times. The chain uses TRBV20-1 and TRBJ1-4, with D hard to call. The V end was cut by 0 bases, the J end by 6 bases, with 8 bases between. This CDR3 contains 13 residues. The V gene's germline CDR1 is DFQATT and CDR2 SNEGSKA (reference sequence). CDR3 loop: CSARDPGDEKLFF. The CDR3 DNA reads TGCAGTGCTAGAGATCCCGGTGATGAAAAACTGTTTTTT.

This clonotype was recorded a few times. The chain carries TRBV20-1 and TRBJ1-2, with 10 bases that match TRBD1. J was trimmed by 4 bases and V by 0 bases; bases with no gene match: 5. Germline CDR1 DFQATT, CDR2 SNEGSKA (reference sequence). This CDR3 contains 15 residues. The CDR3 sequence is CSARDRQGAFYGYTF. In DNA form, the CDR3 reads TGCAGTGCTAGAGACCGACAGGGGGCTTTCTATGGCTACACCTTC.